This passage covers 6 T cell receptor beta chains from one sample sequenced in a study of CD8+ T cells in alopecia areata. cDNA serving as the sequencing template came from extracted, reverse transcribed RNA. TCRdb keeps only in-frame clones here, not all; method: immunoSEQ multiplex PCR. This table holds roughly 200,000 clones, roughly 60% found once. The source was CD4+ T cells sorted from blood, collected at week 0. The receptors were sampled from a human donor with alopecia areata.

This clone was observed a handful of times. The chain couples TRBV5-1 to TRBJ2-1; D uncertain. The V gene's germline CDR1 is SGHRS and CDR2 YFSETQ. The ends were cut back, 4 bases at V and 4 bases at J, with 15 bases in the middle. CDR3 length equals 15 residues. The CDR3 protein is CASSLAERGYNEQFF. CDR3 nucleotides: TGCGCCAGCAGCCTGGCGGAGAGAGGTTACAATGAGCAGTTCTTC. Together with reference TRBV5-1 and TRBJ2-1, the CDR3 gives the full variable domain: KAGVTQTPRYLIKTRGQQVTLSCSPISGHRSVSWYQQTPGQGLQFLFEYFSETQRNKGNFPGRFSGRQFSNSRSEMNVSTLELGDSALYLCASSLAERGYNEQFFGPGTRLTVL.

This clone turned up a few times. J is TRBJ2-7 and V is TRBV29-1; weak D call: TRBD1 (7 bases). Germline CDR1 SQVTM, CDR2 ANQGSEA. V shed 8 bases and J shed 3 bases, with 14 bases lying between them. The CDR3 covers 12 residues. CDR3 sequence reads: CSSRDRNYEQYF. The CDR3 coding sequence is TGCAGCTCGCGGGACAGAAACTACGAGCAGTACTTC.

The gene calls are TRBV6-1 and TRBJ2-1, with 9 bases that match TRBD2. Trimming cost V 1 base and J 2 bases; bases outside gene matches: 0. The germline gives CDR1 MNHNS, CDR2 SASEGT. This CDR3 comprises 15 residues. Here the CDR3 reads CASSEGGGAYNEQFF. DNA for the CDR3: TGTGCCAGCAGTGAAGGCGGGGGGGCCTACAATGAGCAGTTCTTC.

This chain connects TRBV29-1 to TRBJ2-3, with TRBD1 as a possible D gene (5 bases). CDR1 SQVTM and CDR2 ANQGSEA come from the germline V gene. V shed 4 bases and J shed 2 bases, with 10 bases lying between them. The CDR3 is made up of 13 amino acids. The CDR3 region has the DNA TGCAGCGTTGTGGGGCACTTCACAGATACGCAGTATTTT. Its protein product is CSVVGHFTDTQYF.

V is TRBV10-3 and J is TRBJ2-7; D uncertain. V was clipped by 11 bases and J by 4 bases, with 15 bases between them. The CDR3 covers 12 residues. CDR1 is ENHRY, CDR2 SYGVKD, per germline. The CDR3 spells CAAKTPEYEQYF. CDR3 sequence (DNA): TGTGCCGCGAAAACTCCGGAATACGAGCAGTACTTC.

The V gene is TRBV6-5, the J gene TRBJ1-4; maybe TRBD1 (5 bases). From germline, CDR1 is MNHEY and CDR2 SVGAGI. This CDR3 spans 13 amino acids. Between the trimmed V and J ends, which lost 8 bases and 5 bases, there was a span of 12 bases. Here the CDR3 reads CASSRGRNEKLFF. Written as DNA, the CDR3 is TGTGCCAGCTCCCGGGGGAGAAATGAAAAACTGTTTTTT.